The entry below describes one TCR beta chain. The V and J ends lost 7 bases and 7 bases respectively, with 10 bases between them. The CDR3 totals 11 residues. Germline loops: CDR1 LNHDA, CDR2 SQIVND (reference sequence). These data belong to a study of OX40 agonist ivuxolimab in advanced cancers. Libraries were prepared by immunoSEQ multiplex PCR; TCRdb keeps only in-frame clonotypes and omits some of them. The sample lists approximately 32,000 clones; 70% to 90% were seen once. The sample in question was CD4+ or CD8+ T cells sorted from blood, obtained in a trial of the OX40 agonist ivuxolimab. The receptor was derived from an adult with an advanced solid tumor such as melanoma, head and neck, liver or kidney cancer. This chain links TRBV19 with TRBJ1-1, with D possibly matching TRBD1 (6 bases). The CDR3 is CASTYRVEAFF. CDR3 DNA sequence: TGTGCCAGTACTTACAGGGTTGAAGCTTTCTTT.